These 31 T cell receptor beta chains originate from one sample sequenced in a study of T cell responses to AZD1222 COVID-19 vaccine. Data came from immunoSEQ multiplex PCR; TCRdb stores just in-frame clones and leaves some out. This table holds 80,000 or so clones, over 90% found once. Source: peripheral blood, taken on day 0 of AZD1222 vaccination. Receptor source: an adult in good health.

CDR3 sequence: CASTARATNEKLFF. The CDR3 DNA sequence: TGTGCCAGCACAGCCCGTGCAACTAATGAAAAACTGTTTTTT. The rearrangement links TRBV19 to TRBJ1-4; D is unresolved. The CDR3 spans 14 residues. Trimming removed 9 bases from V and 0 bases from J, with 11 bases in between. The V gene's germline CDR1 is LNHDA and CDR2 SQIVND (reference sequence).

The V call is TRBV6-5, the J call TRBJ2-7, with a tentative D call TRBD1 (6 bases). V was cut by 6 bases and J by 4 bases, with 13 bases left in between. The CDR3 totals 13 residues. Germline V CDR1 and CDR2: MNHEY, SVGAGI. The CDR3 spells CASRTGQIYEQYF. CDR3 in DNA: TGTGCCAGCAGAACGGGACAAATTTACGAGCAGTACTTC.

This clone was recorded only once. The genes are TRBV6-2 or TRBV6-3 and TRBJ1-2; 8 positions agree with TRBD1. The CDR3 covers 13 residues. Germline V lookup: CDR1 MNHEY, CDR2 SVGEGT. J was trimmed by 5 bases and V by 7 bases; bases with no gene match: 6. The CDR3 DNA is TGTGCCAGCACCCCGGACAGGGTTTATGGCTACACCTTC. Its translation: CASTPDRVYGYTF.

The chain joins TRBV6-6 to TRBJ1-2; D ambiguous. The length of the CDR3 is 15 residues. The V and J ends lost 0 bases and 8 bases respectively, with 16 bases between them. Germline CDR1 and CDR2: MNHNY and SVGAGI (reference sequence). CDR3 in amino acids: CASSYSTQTGEGYTF. In DNA, the CDR3 is TGTGCCAGCAGTTACTCCACACAAACTGGGGAGGGCTACACCTTC.

The DNA for the CDR3 is TGTGCCAGCAGCCAGTTCCCCAATCAGCCCCAGCATTTT. Translated: CASSQFPNQPQHF. The chain uses TRBV6-2 or TRBV6-3 and TRBJ1-5; D is unclear. Trimming pared 6 bases from V and 3 bases from J, leaving 9 bases between. The CDR3 totals 13 residues. CDR1 MNHEY and CDR2 SVGEGT come from the germline V gene.

The CDR3: CASSTQMTGSNQPQHF. CDR3 nucleotide sequence: TGTGCCAGTAGTACTCAAATGACAGGGAGCAATCAGCCCCAGCATTTT. The J gene is TRBJ1-5, the V gene TRBV19; 7 positions agree with TRBD1. CDR1 and CDR2 (germline): LNHDA, SQIVND (reference sequence). The CDR3 covers 16 residues. J lost 1 base, V lost 4 bases, and 7 bases had no gene match.

This rearrangement joins TRBV6-6 to TRBJ2-5, with 9 bases that match TRBD1. J lost 4 bases, V lost 6 bases, and 6 bases had no gene match. Germline assignment: CDR1 MNHNY and CDR2 SVGAGI (reference sequence). The CDR3 consists of 14 residues. CDR3 nucleotides: TGTGCCAGCAGGAGACAGGGGGAGCGAGAGACCCAGTACTTC. This gives the protein CASRRQGERETQYF.

The chain uses TRBV9 and TRBJ2-1; 8 nucleotides align to TRBD1. The V and J ends lost 3 bases and 8 bases, in that order; junction bases with no gene match: 4. This CDR3 is built from 13 residues. Germline CDR1 is SGDLS and CDR2 is YYNGEE. CDR3 protein: CASSETGVYEQFF. CDR3 sequence (DNA): TGTGCCAGCAGCGAGACAGGGGTCTATGAGCAGTTCTTC.

The chain combines TRBV7-2 with TRBJ2-6; D might be TRBD1 (7 bases). From germline, CDR1 is SGHTA and CDR2 FQGNSA. The CDR3 is 15 residues long. Trimming took off 5 bases at V and 3 bases at J, with 11 bases between the two ends. DNA for the CDR3: TGTGCCAGCAGCCTTCAGGGGGGTGGGGCCAACGTCCTGACTTTC. This gives the protein CASSLQGGGANVLTF.

The gene calls are TRBV11-3 and TRBJ2-3, with D possibly matching TRBD2 (5 bases). Germline CDR1 and CDR2: SGHNT and YENEEA. The CDR3 runs to 18 residues. V gave up 2 bases and J gave up 3 bases, with 21 bases separating them. The CDR3 bases are TGTGCCAGCAGCTTAACCACCTTCGGGGTAGTCCGAACAGATACGCAGTATTTT. Translation gives CASSLTTFGVVRTDTQYF.

The rearrangement uses TRBV2 and TRBJ2-7; D not resolved. CDR1 is SNHLY, CDR2 FYNNEI, per germline. The length of the CDR3 is 13 residues. V was cut by 4 bases and J by 3 bases, with 10 bases left in between. The CDR3 sequence: CASSVSFLYEQYF. The CDR3 DNA sequence: TGTGCCAGCAGTGTATCATTCCTCTACGAGCAGTACTTC.

This chain connects TRBV18 to TRBJ2-7, with no clear D. Germline V gene lookup returns CDR1 KGHSH and CDR2 LQKENI. The germline V and J ends were trimmed by 5 bases and 3 bases, with 8 bases remaining between them. The length of the CDR3 is 12 residues. DNA for the CDR3: TGTGCCAGCTCAAGGTCGAACTACGAGCAGTACTTC. Translating it yields CASSRSNYEQYF.

This chain joins TRBV5-6 and TRBJ1-5; maybe TRBD1 (5 bases). V was trimmed by 0 bases and J by 3 bases, leaving 10 bases between them. The germline V gene has CDR1 SGHDT and CDR2 YYEEEE. The length of the CDR3 is 15 residues. CDR3 region: CASSLVGVLNQPQHF. The DNA of the CDR3 is TGTGCCAGCAGCTTGGTAGGGGTCCTCAATCAGCCCCAGCATTTT.

In this sample, this clone turned up a few times. J is TRBJ1-5 and V is TRBV7-2; D unclear. V was pared by 1 base and J by 1 base, with 8 bases between. Germline-derived CDR1 and CDR2 are SGHTA and FQGNSA. The CDR3 has 15 amino acids. DNA for the CDR3: TGTGCCAGCAGCTTAGAGTCCACCAGCAATCAGCCCCAGCATTTT. Amino acids: CASSLESTSNQPQHF. Together with reference TRBV7-2 and TRBJ1-5, the CDR3 gives the full variable domain: GAGVSQSPSNKVTEKGKDVELRCDPISGHTALYWYRQSLGQGLEFLIYFQGNSAPDKSGLPSDRFSAERTGGSVSTLTIQRTQQEDSAVYLCASSLESTSNQPQHFGDGTRLSIL.

The chain links TRBV30 to TRBJ2-7, with D perhaps assigned TRBD1 or TRBD2 (6 bases each). This CDR3 region has 14 residues. In germline, CDR1 is GTSNPN, CDR2 SVGIG (reference sequence). Trimming stripped 3 bases from V and 2 bases from J, with 14 bases between. The CDR3 is CAWSDGRGPYEQYF. CDR3 nucleotides: TGTGCCTGGAGCGATGGTCGGGGGCCCTACGAGCAGTACTTC.

This chain joins TRBV7-8 and TRBJ2-5, with TRBD2 as a possible D gene (6 bases). The CDR3 contains 15 residues. The germline V and J ends were trimmed by 5 bases and 2 bases, with 15 bases remaining between them. The germline V gene has CDR1 SGHVS and CDR2 FQNEAQ. This chain's CDR3 is CASSRVGSGQETQYF. CDR3 sequence (DNA): TGTGCCAGCAGCCGAGTAGGAAGCGGGCAAGAGACCCAGTACTTC.

The chain carries TRBV5-6 and TRBJ1-2; D is uncertain. Germline CDR1 and CDR2: SGHDT and YYEEEE. CDR3 length equals 16 residues. V lost 0 bases, J lost 7 bases, and 19 bases lay in between. Written as DNA, the CDR3 is TGTGCCAGCAGCTTGGTAAGCGGACTGGGTGTGACTGGCTACACCTTC. It yields the protein CASSLVSGLGVTGYTF.

The chain couples TRBV28 to TRBJ2-7, with D unresolved. The CDR3 has 14 residues. Trimming removed 3 bases at V and 3 bases at J, with 12 bases between. Germline V gives CDR1 MDHEN, CDR2 SYDVKM. The CDR3, as DNA: TGTGCCAGCAGTTTTGCCGAAGGGCGCTACGAGCAGTACTTC. It encodes CASSFAEGRYEQYF.

This chain joins TRBV5-1 and TRBJ1-1, with TRBD1 as a possible D gene (6 bases). Trimming took 4 bases from V and 5 from J, leaving 12 bases between them. Germline V gives CDR1 SGHRS, CDR2 YFSETQ. The CDR3 consists of 13 residues. CDR3 in DNA: TGCGCCAGCAGCAATACAGGGAATACTGAAGCTTTCTTT. Translated, it gives CASSNTGNTEAFF.

The chain recombines TRBV3-1 (or the pseudogene TRBV3-2) with TRBJ1-6, with D possibly matching TRBD1 (6 bases). Trimming shortened V by 10 bases and J by 6 bases, and 13 bases separated the two germline ends. Germline CDR1 is LGHDT and CDR2 is YNNKEL (reference sequence). The CDR3 contains 13 residues. The DNA for the CDR3 is TGTGCCACGGAGGACAGAGGTAATTCACCCCTCCACTTT. Translating it yields CATEDRGNSPLHF.

The CDR3 spells CASSLVGGGRSTDTQYF. CDR3 in DNA: TGTGCCAGCAGCTTAGTCGGCGGGGGGCGGAGCACAGATACGCAGTATTTT. The V and J genes are TRBV7-2 and TRBJ2-3, with 8 bases fitting TRBD2. Trimming at V came to 1 base and at J to 0 bases, leaving 6 bases not matched to a gene. This CDR3 comprises 17 residues. Germline CDR1 SGHTA, CDR2 FQGNSA.

The chain links TRBV27 to TRBJ1-1; 9 bases map to TRBD1. The CDR3 has 14 residues. The ends lost 6 bases at V and 2 bases at J; junction bases unmatched: 4. Germline V CDR1 and CDR2: MNHEY, SMNVEV (reference sequence). The CDR3 DNA follows: TGTGCCAGCAGAACAGGGGGCGTCAACACTGAAGCTTTCTTT. Translated, it gives CASRTGGVNTEAFF.

Comment on this clone: Germline and junction disagree at one end, which may indicate a read error. The chain has TRBV19 and TRBJ2-1; possibly TRBD2 for D (6 bases). CDR1 is LNHDA and CDR2 is SQIVND in the germline V gene (reference sequence). This CDR3 region has 16 residues. The CDR3 loop reads CASSIAGGPLLSRPVF. CDR3 nucleotides: TGTGCCAGTAGTATAGCCGGGGGACCCCTTCTTAGCCGACCGGTCTTC. The variable domain in full, with the rest retrieved from reference TRBV19 and TRBJ2-1, is DGGITQSPKYLFRKEGQNVTLSCEQNLNHDAMYWYRQDPGQGLRLIYYSQIVNDFQKGDIAEGYSVSREKKESFPLTVTSAQKNPTAFYLCASSIAGGPLLSRPVFGPGTRLTVL.

The chain uses TRBV7-3 and TRBJ1-1; no reliable D call. The CDR3 is made up of 13 amino acids. The V gene's germline CDR1 is SGHTA and CDR2 FQGTGA. Trimming shortened V by 7 bases and J by 3 bases, and 12 bases separated the two germline ends. The CDR3 nucleotides are TGTGCCAGCAATTCTATAGCACACACTGAAGCTTTCTTT. Translating gives CASNSIAHTEAFF.

The J gene is TRBJ1-1, the V gene TRBV19, with D unclear. V lost 3 bases and J 2 bases, leaving 10 bases between the germline ends. Germline CDR1 and CDR2: LNHDA and SQIVND (reference sequence). This CDR3 comprises 14 residues. CDR3 coding DNA: TGTGCCAGTAGTATTAGCAGTAGTAACACTGAAGCTTTCTTT. Translating gives CASSISSSNTEAFF.

The rearrangement uses TRBV28 and TRBJ2-4; D gene ambiguous. There are 14 residues in the CDR3. Germline V lookup: CDR1 MDHEN, CDR2 SYDVKM. Trimming took off 3 bases at V and 0 bases at J, with 6 bases between the two ends. The chain's CDR3 is CASSFPVAKNIQYF. CDR3 nucleotides: TGTGCCAGCAGTTTCCCAGTAGCCAAAAACATTCAGTACTTC.

The genes are TRBV11-2 and TRBJ1-1; D perhaps matches TRBD1 (5 bases). Deletions cut 5 bases from V and 1 base from J, with 8 bases between. CDR1 SGHAT and CDR2 FQNNGV come from the germline V gene. This CDR3 has 13 amino acids. CDR3 sequence (DNA): TGTGCCAGCAGCCGTGACAGGAACACTGAAGCTTTCTTT. Translating it yields CASSRDRNTEAFF. Filled out from reference TRBV11-2 and TRBJ1-1, the complete variable domain reads EAGVAQSPRYKIIEKRQSVAFWCNPISGHATLYWYQQILGQGPKLLIQFQNNGVVDDSQLPKDRFSAERLKGVDSTLKIQPAKLEDSAVYLCASSRDRNTEAFFGQGTRLTVV.

The chain employs TRBV27 and TRBJ2-1; D unclear. The germline V gene has CDR1 MNHEY and CDR2 SMNVEV (reference sequence). This CDR3 is built from 14 residues. V lost 5 bases to trimming and J lost 5 bases, with 13 bases between them. The CDR3 bases are TGTGCCAGCAGTAGGGCTGGACGGGACAATGAGCAGTTCTTC. It codes for CASSRAGRDNEQFF.

The rearrangement uses TRBV10-1 and TRBJ2-1; 10 bases map to TRBD2. The CDR3 contains 15 residues. Germline CDR1 is WNHNN and CDR2 is SYGVQD (reference sequence). J lost 9 bases, V lost 5 bases, and 10 bases had no gene match. CDR3: CASSSQRGGFGEQFF. The CDR3 DNA reads TGCGCCAGCAGTAGCCAGCGGGGGGGCTTCGGTGAGCAGTTCTTC.

This chain links TRBV3-1 (or the pseudogene TRBV3-2) with TRBJ1-3; D may be TRBD1 (6 bases). The V gene lost 1 base and the J gene lost 4 bases, with 8 bases spanning the gap. CDR3 length: 14 residues. Germline CDR1 reads LGHDT; CDR2 reads YNNKEL (reference sequence). CDR3 coding DNA: TGTGCCAGCAGCCAAGCGGGGGGCGGAAACACCATATATTTT. Its protein is CASSQAGGGNTIYF.

This chain links TRBV19 with TRBJ2-1, with TRBD2 matching 11 bases. CDR3 length: 15 amino acids. J was trimmed by 9 bases and V by 2 bases; bases with no gene match: 6. Germline V gene lookup returns CDR1 LNHDA and CDR2 SQIVND (reference sequence). In nucleotides, the CDR3 is TGTGCCAGTAGTATACTAGCGGGGGGTAATGTTGAGCAGTTCTTC. It translates to CASSILAGGNVEQFF.